The 22 T cell receptor beta chains below were found in one sample sequenced in a study of T-cell memory formation after mild COVID-19. TCRdb independently ran MiXCR on the 5' RACE reads; one entry per CDR3 protein. The sample includes roughly 200,000 distinct CDR3 sequences, about a fifth of them seen just once. The sequencing input was PBMCs or a T cell subset sorted from them (not recorded which). Receptor source: an adult woman who had mild COVID-19 (a few samples of this study predate the infection). Cell type and time point are not known.

The chain links TRBV7-2 to TRBJ1-1; D call uncertain. The CDR3 spans 16 residues. The ends were cut back, 5 bases at V and 3 bases at J, with 19 bases in the middle. Germline assignment: CDR1 SGHTA and CDR2 FQGNSA. The CDR3 spells CASSHSLWRGDTEAFF. CDR3 nucleotide sequence: TGTGCCAGCAGCCATAGCCTTTGGAGAGGCGACACTGAAGCTTTCTTT.

The chain carries TRBV5-1 and TRBJ2-7, with 7 positions matching TRBD1. V gave up 3 bases and J gave up 0 bases; unmatched junction bases: 3. The germline V gene has CDR1 SGHRS and CDR2 YFSETQ. The CDR3 is 14 amino acids. The CDR3 nucleotides are TGCGCCAGCAGCTGGGGGACAGACTCCTACGAGCAGTACTTC. Its protein product is CASSWGTDSYEQYF.

The rearrangement links TRBV25-1 to TRBJ2-5; TRBD2 might be the D (7 bases). Germline CDR1 is MGHDK and CDR2 is SYGVNS. The CDR3 is 16 amino acids. V lost 2 bases to trimming and J lost 2 bases, with 15 bases between them. The DNA of the CDR3 is TGTGCCAGCAGTGAAGGCGGGGGCTGGGCACAAGAGACCCAGTACTTC. Translation: CASSEGGGWAQETQYF.

This chain joins TRBV10-3 and TRBJ2-1, with a weak D call TRBD2 (6 bases). The CDR3 has 14 residues. Germline-derived CDR1 and CDR2 are ENHRY and SYGVKD. The V and J ends lost 4 bases and 3 bases respectively, with 10 bases between them. The CDR3 loop reads CAISVLAFYNEQFF. CDR3 sequence (DNA): TGTGCCATCAGTGTGCTAGCGTTCTACAATGAGCAGTTCTTC.

This clonotype was found a few times. The chain carries TRBV5-6 and TRBJ2-2; unclear D gene. Trimming removed 3 bases from V and 6 bases from J, with 9 bases in between. Germline CDR1 is SGHDT and CDR2 is YYEEEE. The CDR3 is 13 amino acids. As DNA, the CDR3 is TGTGCCAGCAGCTGGGGTCTTTCCGGGGAGCTGTTTTTT. Residues: CASSWGLSGELFF. The full variable domain, in which reference TRBV5-6 and TRBJ2-2 provide the parts outside the CDR3, is DAGVTQSPTHLIKTRGQQVTLRCSPKSGHDTVSWYQQALGQGPQFIFQYYEEEERQRGNFPDRFSGHQFPNYSSELNVNALLLGDSALYLCASSWGLSGELFFGEGSRLTVL.

The V call is TRBV4-2, the J call TRBJ2-1; D might be TRBD2 (5 bases). The CDR3 contains 15 residues. The germline V gene has CDR1 LGHNA and CDR2 YNFKEQ. The germline V and J ends were trimmed by 4 bases and 10 bases, with 20 bases remaining between them. The CDR3 sequence is CASSPEGTYSGEQFF. The CDR3 bases are TGTGCCAGCAGCCCGGAAGGAACCTATTCGGGGGAGCAGTTCTTC.

The V and J genes are TRBV28 and TRBJ2-7, with 7 bases that match TRBD2. Germline CDR1 and CDR2: MDHEN and SYDVKM. With 5 bases clipped from V and 2 bases from J, the junction kept 12 bases outside the gene matches. The CDR3 runs 16 residues. CDR3 nucleotide sequence: TGTGCCAGCAGTGTTGGAGACCCGGGACTACCCTACGAGCAGTACTTC. Translating gives CASSVGDPGLPYEQYF.

V gene TRBV5-1 combines with J gene TRBJ2-1; 7 bases line up with TRBD1. The germline V gene has CDR1 SGHRS and CDR2 YFSETQ. The length of the CDR3 is 17 residues. Trimming took 5 bases from V and 4 from J; bases not matched to a gene: 15. DNA of the CDR3: TGCGCCAGCAGAACCCCAATAGGGGGCTCGGTTTACAATGAGCAGTTCTTC. Its protein product is CASRTPIGGSVYNEQFF.

The chain uses TRBV6-1 and TRBJ2-2; 7 bases fit TRBD1. Germline-derived CDR1 and CDR2 are MNHNS and SASEGT. With V trimmed by 4 bases and J by 4 bases, 9 bases remained unmatched. The CDR3 length is 16 residues. CDR3 protein: CASSVLPGGITGELFF. CDR3 sequence (DNA): TGTGCCAGCAGTGTATTGCCAGGGGGAATCACCGGGGAGCTGTTTTTT.

The chain has TRBV5-1 and TRBJ1-3; no clear D. V lost 0 bases to trimming and J lost 0 bases, with 7 bases between them. The CDR3 is made up of 15 amino acids. The germline V gene has CDR1 SGHRS and CDR2 YFSETQ. In nucleotides, the CDR3 is TGCGCCAGCAGCTTGGACGGGATCTCTGGAAACACCATATATTTT. It translates to CASSLDGISGNTIYF.

This clonotype was found many times. J is TRBJ2-7 and V is TRBV2; 10 bases are shared with TRBD2. This CDR3 contains 14 residues. The germline V gene has CDR1 SNHLY and CDR2 FYNNEI. V lost 4 bases to trimming and J lost 2 bases; unmatched junction nucleotides: 2. The CDR3 DNA sequence: TGTGCCAGCAGTGTAGGGACTAGCGCCTACGAGCAGTACTTC. As protein: CASSVGTSAYEQYF.

V and J are TRBV29-1 and TRBJ1-2; 9 bases match TRBD1. The CDR3 is 12 amino acids. The trim removed 7 bases at V and 3 bases at J, leaving 3 bases unmatched. Germline assignment: CDR1 SQVTM and CDR2 ANQGSEA. Here the CDR3 DNA reads TGCAGCGCACAGGGGGCACACTATGGCTACACCTTC. It is translated as CSAQGAHYGYTF.

The chain employs TRBV5-6 and TRBJ2-7; no clear D gene. Germline CDR1 and CDR2: SGHDT and YYEEEE. V lost 0 bases and J lost 5, with 9 bases in between. This CDR3 is 13 amino acids long. CDR3 in amino acids: CASSLGLGHEQYF. CDR3 in DNA: TGTGCCAGCAGCTTGGGACTGGGCCACGAGCAGTACTTC.

The chain joins TRBV14 to TRBJ2-1; D remains unclear. V was shortened by 1 base and J by 7 bases, with 20 bases between the two germline ends. Germline V gives CDR1 SGHDN, CDR2 FVKESK. This CDR3 is 17 amino acids long. For the CDR3, the DNA is TGTGCCAGCAGCCAAGCAGTAATCGGGTCGAGGCTAAATGAGCAGTTCTTC. Translating it yields CASSQAVIGSRLNEQFF.

The chain couples TRBV13 to TRBJ2-7; 7 bases line up with TRBD2. The CDR3 length is 13 residues. V shed 5 bases and J 3 bases; nucleotides not matched to a gene: 4. CDR1 and CDR2 from the germline V gene are PRHDT and FYEKMQ (reference sequence). This CDR3 reads CASSPGTNYEQYF. In nucleotides, the CDR3 is TGTGCCAGCAGCCCCGGGACTAACTACGAGCAGTACTTC.

The rearrangement joins TRBV6-5 to TRBJ2-1; 9 bases fit TRBD2. V gave up 5 bases and J gave up 4 bases; unmatched junction bases: 6. This CDR3 region has 15 residues. Germline V lookup: CDR1 MNHEY, CDR2 SVGAGI. CDR3 protein: CASSNLAGLYNEQFF. The CDR3 DNA follows: TGTGCCAGCAGTAATCTAGCGGGGCTTTACAATGAGCAGTTCTTC.

This clonotype was observed a handful of times. V gene TRBV29-1 combines with J gene TRBJ2-1, with D possibly being TRBD2 (6 bases). The CDR3 extends over 18 amino acids. V lost 0 bases, J lost 0 bases, and 18 bases lay in between. Germline V gene lookup returns CDR1 SQVTM and CDR2 ANQGSEA. The CDR3 reads CSVEDYGTATSSYNEQFF. CDR3 nucleotide sequence: TGCAGCGTTGAAGATTATGGGACTGCTACCAGCTCCTACAATGAGCAGTTCTTC.

This clonotype was seen ten or more times. The chain recombines TRBV12-3 or TRBV12-4 with TRBJ2-1, with D unclear. This CDR3 spans 14 amino acids. Trimming pared 3 bases from V and 0 bases from J, leaving 6 bases between. CDR3 residues: CASSLASSYNEQFF. CDR3 sequence (DNA): TGTGCCAGCAGTTTGGCCAGCTCCTACAATGAGCAGTTCTTC.

The V and J genes are TRBV12-3 or TRBV12-4 and TRBJ2-2; D unclear. The CDR3 covers 15 residues. Trimming removed 3 bases at V and 0 bases at J, with 8 bases between. The CDR3 reads CASSFVGTNTGELFF. The CDR3 region has the DNA TGTGCCAGCAGTTTCGTGGGGACGAACACCGGGGAGCTGTTTTTT.

This clonotype has more than one count but fewer than ten. The V gene is TRBV7-2, the J gene TRBJ2-7; TRBD2 matches 10 bases. V gave up 1 base and J gave up 5 bases; unmatched junction bases: 11. The CDR3 contains 17 residues. Germline V gene data show CDR1 as SGHTA and CDR2 as FQGNSA. In nucleotides, the CDR3 is TGTGCCAGCAGCTTAGAGTGGGTTAGCGGGGGGTCCGACGAGCAGTACTTC. Residues: CASSLEWVSGGSDEQYF. Full variable domain (remainder filled in from reference TRBV7-2 and TRBJ2-7): GAGVSQSPSNKVTEKGKDVELRCDPISGHTALYWYRQSLGQGLEFLIYFQGNSAPDKSGLPSDRFSAERTGGSVSTLTIQRTQQEDSAVYLCASSLEWVSGGSDEQYFGPGTRLTVT.

The table lists this clonotype with a few counts. This chain joins TRBV7-9 and TRBJ1-1; a weak D match, TRBD1 (5 bases). The CDR3 totals 15 residues. Germline CDR1 reads SEHNR; CDR2 reads FQNEAQ (reference sequence). V shed 5 bases and J shed 4 bases, with 17 bases lying between them. CDR3 protein: CASSPAGYGGTEAFF. CDR3 nucleotide sequence: TGTGCCAGCAGCCCCGCGGGGTACGGGGGCACTGAAGCTTTCTTT.

This clonotype was seen a handful of times. This chain connects TRBV7-6 to TRBJ1-5; D is unresolved. V was pared by 4 bases and J by 6 bases, with 13 bases between. The CDR3 consists of 14 residues. Germline V gene sequence: CDR1 SGHVS, CDR2 FNYEAQ. CDR3 in amino acids: CASSSTAGSQPQHF. Written as DNA, the CDR3 is TGTGCCAGCAGCTCGACCGCTGGGAGTCAGCCCCAGCATTTT.